Listed below are T cell receptor beta chains from one sample, sequenced in a study of early T cells in non-severe SARS-CoV-2 infection. TCRdb passed the 5' RACE reads through MiXCR, listing each CDR3 protein once. Found here are roughly 93,000 distinct CDR3 sequences, roughly 14% of them singletons; the top ten hold about 0.59%. Sequencing used whole blood. The receptors were gathered from an adult who was a healthcare worker with PCR-confirmed SARS-CoV-2 infection or an uninfected control (not recorded which). The CDR3 runs from the conserved cysteine through the conserved F or W. A D gene is named only where the DNA matches it firmly. A clone size is listed for some rows: how often the clone was seen (once, few, many), or a class if it is expanded.

TGTGCCAGCAGCCTAGGGACAAGTAGTAATGAAAAACTGTTTTTT CASSLGTSSNEKLFF TRBJ1-4 few TRBV5-4 .
TGTGCCAGCAGTCCCAACCTAGCGGGGGCAAACAATGAGCAGTTCTTC CASSPNLAGANNEQFF TRBJ2-1 . TRBV2 TRBD2
TGTGCCAGCAGTGAGTCTAGCAGAACTAGCACAGATACGCAGTATTTT CASSESSRTSTDTQYF TRBJ2-3 . TRBV2 .
TGTGCCAGCAGCTTAGTAAGGCAGTTTTTCCAAGAGACCCAGTACTTC CASSLVRQFFQETQYF TRBJ2-5 many TRBV7-8 .
TGCAGCGTTGTGGGACAGGGCGGCACCGGGGAGCTGTTTTTT CSVVGQGGTGELFF TRBJ2-2 . TRBV29-1 TRBD1
TGTGCCAGCAGCTCAGGGAAGGCTGCGAATCAAGAGACCCAGTACTTC CASSSGKAANQETQYF TRBJ2-5 . TRBV11-3 .
TGTGCCAGCAGCTTACAGGTCAAAAGCACTGAAGCTTTCTTT CASSLQVKSTEAFF TRBJ1-1 . TRBV11-1 .
TGTGCCAGCAGCTATAGACAAGAAAGGGAGGGCTACACCTTC CASSYRQEREGYTF TRBJ1-2 . TRBV12-3/TRBV12-4 .
TGTGCCAGCAGTTACTCGCCCTGGAGCGGGACAGGGGAGAAACTAGCCAAAAACATTCAGTACTTC CASSYSPWSGTGEKLAKNIQYF TRBJ2-4 many TRBV6-5 TRBD1
TGTGCCAGCACCAAACAGGGTGATGGCTACACCTTC CASTKQGDGYTF TRBJ1-2 . TRBV6-6 .
TGCAGTGCTAGAGATGTCCGGGACTCCTACAATGAGCAGTTCTTC CSARDVRDSYNEQFF TRBJ2-1 few TRBV20-1 .
TGTGCCAGCAAGGGACAGGGGAATGAAAAACTGTTTTTT CASKGQGNEKLFF TRBJ1-4 few TRBV6-6 TRBD1
TGTGCCACCAGTGATGGGGGGGGCTTCACAGATACGCAGTATTTT CATSDGGGFTDTQYF TRBJ2-3 . TRBV24-1 .
TGTGCCAGCAGTCTACCCAGGGACACCGGGGAGCTGTTTTTT CASSLPRDTGELFF TRBJ2-2 few TRBV12-3/TRBV12-4 .
TGTGCCAGCAGCATACTAGCGGGGGGGATCAACACCGGGGAGCTGTTTTTT CASSILAGGINTGELFF TRBJ2-2 many TRBV13 TRBD2
TGTGCCATCAGTGAGTTTTCTGGGGATGAAGCTTTCTTT CAISEFSGDEAFF TRBJ1-1 . TRBV10-3 .
TGTGCCAGCAGGCAATTACCGGGACTAGCGGTATCAGATACGCAGTATTTT CASRQLPGLAVSDTQYF TRBJ2-3 . TRBV2 TRBD2
TGCGCCAGCAGCTTGGGGGGATTGCACTATGGCTACACCTTC CASSLGGLHYGYTF TRBJ1-2 few TRBV5-1 .
TGCGCCAGCAGCAATAAGGGGGCGGCTGGAAACACCATATATTTT CASSNKGAAGNTIYF TRBJ1-3 few TRBV4-1 TRBD1
TGTGCCAGCAGTGAAATGACGCTTGGCTACACCTTC CASSEMTLGYTF TRBJ1-2 few TRBV2 .
TGTGCCAGCGTTCACAGGGATAGCAATCAGCCCCAGCATTTT CASVHRDSNQPQHF TRBJ1-5 many TRBV11-2 .
TGTGCCAGCAGCACCAACAGGGGGCGCGGCACTGAAGCTTTCTTT CASSTNRGRGTEAFF TRBJ1-1 . TRBV5-4 TRBD1
TGCGCCAGCAGTGTTTCAAGCACAGATACGCAGTATTTT CASSVSSTDTQYF TRBJ2-3 many TRBV10-1 .
TGCAGCGTTGGAGACAGGGAGACCCAGTACTTC CSVGDRETQYF TRBJ2-5 . TRBV29-1 .
TGTGCCAGCTCACCATCGGCAGATACTAACTATGGCTACACCTTC CASSPSADTNYGYTF TRBJ1-2 few TRBV18 .
TGTGCCAGCAGCCGACAATTAGCTGAGACCCAGTACTTC CASSRQLAETQYF TRBJ2-5 . TRBV12-3/TRBV12-4 .
TGTGCCAGTAGAGGCCCCACAGATACGCAGTATTTT CASRGPTDTQYF TRBJ2-3 . TRBV19 .
TGCAGTGCTAGAGAGGGAGGAGTATATAGCAATCAGCCCCAGCATTTT CSAREGGVYSNQPQHF TRBJ1-5 . TRBV20-1 .
TGTGCCAGCAGTGCAGGGGGCTGGAATTCACCCCTCCACTTT CASSAGGWNSPLHF TRBJ1-6 many TRBV12-3/TRBV12-4 TRBD1
TGTGCCAGCAGCCTCCAGAGCACTGAAGCTTTCTTT CASSLQSTEAFF TRBJ1-1 few TRBV13 .
TGCAGTGCGGGACTAGCGGGGGGTACTGTCGTCAATGAGCAGTTCTTC CSAGLAGGTVVNEQFF TRBJ2-1 few TRBV20-1 TRBD2
TGTGCCAGCTCACCACAGGACATCAACAATGAGCAGTTCTTC CASSPQDINNEQFF TRBJ2-1 few TRBV18 .
TGCGCCAGCAGCTTACGACAGGGGATGAGAGGGAACACTGAAGCTTTCTTT CASSLRQGMRGNTEAFF TRBJ1-1 once TRBV5-1 TRBD1
TGTGCCAGCAGCCAGGAGCGGGGGGGTTACAATGAGCAGTTCTTC CASSQERGGYNEQFF TRBJ2-1 few TRBV3-1 TRBD2
TGTGCCAGCAGCAACGCGGGGATCTATGGCTACACCTTC CASSNAGIYGYTF TRBJ1-2 . TRBV9 .
TGTGCCAGCACCCGAGTTATACGGACAGGCTACAATGAGCAGTTCTTC CASTRVIRTGYNEQFF TRBJ2-1 . TRBV21-1 .
TGTGCCAGCAGCTTAGACAGGGGAGGCTCTGGGGCCAACGTCCTGACTTTC CASSLDRGGSGANVLTF TRBJ2-6 . TRBV5-6 TRBD1
TGTGCCAGCAGCCTGATCGACAGGCCTTACACTGAAGCTTTCTTT CASSLIDRPYTEAFF TRBJ1-1 . TRBV3-1 .
TGTGCCATCAGTGGGGCTGTTAGCGGGGGGCGGCAAGAGACCCAGTACTTC CAISGAVSGGRQETQYF TRBJ2-5 few TRBV10-3 TRBD2
TGTGCCAGCAGCCAAACTCCCACAGATACGCAGTATTTT CASSQTPTDTQYF TRBJ2-3 . TRBV7-3 .
TGTGCCAGCAGACGCGACAGGGGCTCCTACAATGAGCAGTTCTTC CASRRDRGSYNEQFF TRBJ2-1 many TRBV7-6 TRBD1
TGTGCCGCTAAGGGAGGACTAGCGGGAGAGACCCAGTACTTC CAAKGGLAGETQYF TRBJ2-5 few TRBV2 TRBD2
TGTGCCAGCAGCGACCGGGACAGGGAGACCGGGGAGCTGTTTTTT CASSDRDRETGELFF TRBJ2-2 many TRBV7-9 TRBD1
TGCGCCAGCAGAGACCTGACAAGAAGCACAGATACGCAGTATTTT CASRDLTRSTDTQYF TRBJ2-3 few TRBV5-1 .
TGTGCCAGCAGTGACTTCAACAGAATAAATCAGCCCCAGCATTTT CASSDFNRINQPQHF TRBJ1-5 . TRBV6-4 .
TGTGCCAGCAGTTACACTGGGGCCAACGTCCTGACTTTC CASSYTGANVLTF TRBJ2-6 . TRBV6-2/TRBV6-3 .
TGTGCCAGCAGCTCCCGGGGCATCTCGAACACCGGGGAGCTGTTTTTT CASSSRGISNTGELFF TRBJ2-2 few TRBV5-6 .
TGCAGTGCTAGACCGAGGGACGGGGGGCCGTACCAAGAGACCCAGTACTTC CSARPRDGGPYQETQYF TRBJ2-5 few TRBV20-1 .
TGCAGTGCTAGGACCCCGAGCGGGCAAGAGACCCAGTACTTC CSARTPSGQETQYF TRBJ2-5 . TRBV20-1 .